The 16 T cell receptor beta chains below all came from one sample that was sequenced in a study of T cells in localized non-small cell lung cancer. Some clones are missing from TCRdb's copy, which holds only in-frame ones; the method was immunoSEQ multiplex PCR. In the table there are around 40,000 clones, approximately 86% of which are singletons. The starting material was peripheral blood, obtained before any cancer treatment. Every receptor here comes from a woman between 18 and 55 years old with stage III lung adenocarcinoma.

The chain employs TRBV9 and TRBJ2-5; 12 bases map to TRBD2. From germline, CDR1 is SGDLS and CDR2 YYNGEE. The V segment lost 1 base and the J segment 5 bases; nucleotides outside the gene matches: 3. This CDR3 is built from 15 residues. The CDR3 bases are TGTGCCAGCAGCGTATCACTAGCGGGGGGTGAGACCCAGTACTTC. Protein sequence: CASSVSLAGGETQYF.

V and J are TRBV9 and TRBJ2-2, with a tentative D call TRBD1 (6 bases). There are 16 residues in the CDR3. Trimming left V 4 bases short and J 5 bases short, with 18 bases between. Germline CDR1 and CDR2: SGDLS and YYNGEE. CDR3 in DNA: TGTGCCAGCAGCCAGGGGATAGGGGTGTGGACCGGGGAGCTGTTTTTT. This translates into CASSQGIGVWTGELFF.

By share, this clone counts as medium-sized. The chain uses TRBV6-5 and TRBJ1-3; no definite D call. CDR3 length: 15 amino acids. The germline V gene has CDR1 MNHEY and CDR2 SVGAGI. V was pared by 7 bases and J by 4 bases, with 17 bases between. The CDR3 DNA sequence: TGTGCCAGCACCCCGGGATTTCTTGGGGGAAACACCATATATTTT. Its translation: CASTPGFLGGNTIYF.

The chain is built from TRBV7-2 and TRBJ2-5; a weak D match, TRBD2 (6 bases). The CDR3 extends over 15 amino acids. Trimming took 4 bases from V and 3 from J, leaving 15 bases between them. Looked up from germline, CDR1 is SGHTA and CDR2 is FQGNSA. In nucleotides, the CDR3 is TGTGCCAGCAGCTCCGGGACTCAAGTTAAAGAGACCCAGTACTTC. Protein: CASSSGTQVKETQYF.

The J gene is TRBJ2-5, the V gene TRBV5-1; D possibly corresponds to TRBD1 (5 bases). Trimming stripped 4 bases from V and 0 bases from J, with 10 bases between. This CDR3 has 14 residues. CDR1 and CDR2 (germline): SGHRS, YFSETQ. The CDR3 nucleotides read TGCGCCAGCAGCCCTGACAGACACCAAGAGACCCAGTACTTC. Protein product: CASSPDRHQETQYF.

The chain uses TRBV7-3 and TRBJ2-2; 9 bases align to TRBD1. This CDR3 has 16 amino acids. Germline loops: CDR1 SGHTA, CDR2 FQGTGA. J was trimmed by 4 bases and V by 5 bases; bases with no gene match: 8. In nucleotides, the CDR3 is TGTGCCAGCAGCCCAGGCGGGACAGGGACCACCGGGGAGCTGTTTTTT. Translation gives CASSPGGTGTTGELFF.

The rearrangement uses TRBV5-6 and TRBJ1-2, with 12 nucleotides matching TRBD1. The ends lost 0 bases at V and 8 bases at J; junction bases unmatched: 8. Germline CDR1 reads SGHDT; CDR2 reads YYEEEE. This CDR3 spans 16 amino acids. The CDR3 coding sequence is TGTGCCAGCAGCTTGGACACCGGGACAGGGGGCGGGGGCTACACCTTC. This encodes CASSLDTGTGGGGYTF.

V is TRBV18 and J is TRBJ1-5; D is ambiguous. Germline V CDR1 and CDR2: KGHSH, LQKENI. CDR3 length equals 12 residues. Trimming shortened V by 3 bases and J by 14 bases, and 14 bases separated the two germline ends. CDR3: CASSPGNSPKHF. In DNA form, the CDR3 reads TGTGCCAGCTCACCGGGCAACAGCCCCAAGCATTTT.

J is TRBJ2-7 and V is TRBV25-1; D not certain. There are 12 residues in the CDR3. Trimming removed 8 bases at V and 3 bases at J, with 11 bases between. CDR1 MGHDK and CDR2 SYGVNS come from the germline V gene. CDR3 region: CASRRQDYEQYF. For the CDR3, the DNA is TGTGCCAGCCGACGACAAGACTACGAGCAGTACTTC.

The chain combines TRBV2 with TRBJ1-1; D unresolved. From germline, CDR1 is SNHLY and CDR2 FYNNEI. With 6 bases removed from V and 4 bases from J, the gap between germline ends came to 9 bases. CDR3 size: 12 residues. CDR3 in DNA: TGTGCCAGCAGAGCGGTGGGCACTGAAGCTTTCTTT. It yields the protein CASRAVGTEAFF. Looking up the rest from reference TRBV2 and TRBJ1-1 gives the full variable domain: EPEVTQTPSHQVTQMGQEVILRCVPISNHLYFYWYRQILGQKVEFLVSFYNNEISEKSEIFDDQFSVERPDGSNFTLKIRSTKLEDSAMYFCASRAVGTEAFFGQGTRLTVV.

The CDR3, as DNA: TGTGCCAGCTCCCTAGGGGGAGACTACGAGCAGTACTTC. It is translated as CASSLGGDYEQYF. V gene TRBV18 combines with J gene TRBJ2-7; D is possibly TRBD1 (6 bases). The CDR3 consists of 13 residues. Germline lookup yields CDR1 KGHSH and CDR2 LQKENI. V was clipped by 6 bases and J by 3 bases, with 12 bases between them.

This clone was observed a few times. V gene TRBV7-9 combines with J gene TRBJ2-5; D is possibly TRBD2 (5 bases). CDR3 size: 13 residues. V gave up 7 bases and J gave up 3 bases, with 12 bases separating them. Germline assignment: CDR1 SEHNR and CDR2 FQNEAQ (reference sequence). The CDR3 sequence: CASIQSGEETQYF. The CDR3 DNA sequence: TGTGCCAGCATCCAGTCCGGGGAAGAGACCCAGTACTTC.

This clone appeared once. This chain uses TRBV15 with TRBJ1-3; TRBD1 matches 9 bases. The CDR3 is 15 amino acids. Germline V gives CDR1 LNHNV, CDR2 YYDKDF (reference sequence). Trimming removed 5 bases from V and 4 bases from J; junction bases left unmatched: 6. CDR3 loop: CATSANRGRGNTIYF. The CDR3 region has the DNA TGTGCCACCAGCGCAAACAGGGGGCGAGGAAACACCATATATTTT.

The chain couples TRBV7-2 to TRBJ2-3, with no clear D. The germline CDR1 and CDR2 sequences are SGHTA and FQGNSA. V dropped 5 bases and J dropped 6 bases, with 12 bases sitting between them. The CDR3 covers 13 residues. Written as DNA, the CDR3 is TGTGCCAGCAGCCAAAATACTGCGGATACGCAGTATTTT. This encodes CASSQNTADTQYF. Full variable domain (outside the CDR3, taken from reference TRBV7-2 and TRBJ2-3): GAGVSQSPSNKVTEKGKDVELRCDPISGHTALYWYRQSLGQGLEFLIYFQGNSAPDKSGLPSDRFSAERTGGSVSTLTIQRTQQEDSAVYLCASSQNTADTQYFGPGTRLTVL.

This clone has a handful of counts. The chain has TRBV7-9 and TRBJ1-1, with no clear D. The CDR3 runs 13 residues. The V gene lost 4 bases and the J gene lost 5 bases, with 11 bases spanning the gap. Germline V lookup: CDR1 SEHNR, CDR2 FQNEAQ (reference sequence). The CDR3 coding sequence is TGTGCCAGCAGCTCCGCCCAGTGGACTGAAGCTTTCTTT. Encoded protein: CASSSAQWTEAFF.

The rearrangement uses TRBV15 and TRBJ2-7; tentative D call: TRBD1 (5 bases). V gave up 0 bases and J gave up 12 bases, with 15 bases separating them. The germline V gene has CDR1 LNHNV and CDR2 YYDKDF (reference sequence). The CDR3 consists of 13 residues. CDR3 sequence (DNA): TGTGCCACCAGCAGAGACAGGGTAACAGAGGTGTACTTC. Translated, it gives CATSRDRVTEVYF.